This TCR beta chain was sequenced for a study of identical twins. Findings of the study overall: In cord blood, abundant beta clonotypes had fewer insertions; memory showed no trend. Cross-sectional statistical analysis was relied on for the conclusions, without the same donors being followed.

TCRdb redid the calling of the 5' RACE reads with MiXCR, one entry per CDR3 protein. The sample holds around 1.7 million distinct CDR3 sequences; roughly 35% are singletons and the top ten take approximately 0.25%. The CDR3 is made up of 16 amino acids. Looked up from germline, CDR1 is LGHNA and CDR2 is YNFKEQ. The V and J ends lost 2 bases and 9 bases, in that order; junction bases with no gene match: 9. With respect to this clonotype: Its matching antigen is unknown.

The chain has TRBV4-2 and TRBJ1-6, with 8 bases identical to TRBD1. This sequence was found in a newborn girl in good health. Sequenced: cord blood. In DNA form, the CDR3 reads TGTGCCAGCAGCCAAATGACAGGGGTAAATGGTTCACCCCTCCACTTT. Its translation is CASSQMTGVNGSPLHF.